One sample yielded the 17 T cell receptor beta chains listed below, sequenced in a study of cytomegalovirus exposure and HLA in healthy donors. Vbeta (60) and Jbeta (13) primers were used in the PCR. Sequencing used immunoSEQ multiplex PCR; TCRdb keeps in-frame clones, though not all of them. The sample comprises 100,000 to 150,000 clones, 78% of which are singletons, and roughly 10% rests with the top ten. Source material: PBMCs. The receptors were sampled from a man in his thirties or forties in good health and CMV-seropositive.

V gene TRBV18 combines with J gene TRBJ1-3, with D hard to call. V shed 3 bases and J shed 3 bases, with 15 bases lying between them. This CDR3 region has 16 residues. Germline CDR1 is KGHSH and CDR2 is LQKENI. The CDR3 sequence is CASSPLVGEIGNTIYF. CDR3 nucleotides: TGTGCCAGCTCACCGTTAGTTGGGGAGATTGGAAACACCATATATTTT. The whole variable domain, remainder taken from reference TRBV18 and TRBJ1-3, is NAGVMQNPRHLVRRRGQEARLRCSPMKGHSHVYWYRQLPEEGLKFMVYLQKENIIDESGMPKERFSAEFPKEGPSILRIQQVVRGDSAAYFCASSPLVGEIGNTIYFGEGSWLTVV.

This clone was recorded once. This chain connects TRBV9 to TRBJ2-1; 8 bases agree with TRBD2. The CDR3 extends over 15 amino acids. CDR1 and CDR2 from the germline V gene are SGDLS and YYNGEE. V was clipped by 0 bases and J by 7 bases; unmatched bases: 6. The CDR3 bases are TGTGCCAGCAGCGTAGCTTTGACTAGCGCTAATGAGCAGTTCTTC. As protein: CASSVALTSANEQFF.

As for this clone: One junction end does not reproduce the germline sequence, and a read error may be involved. The CDR3 DNA reads as TGTGCTAGCAGCCCCGGGACAGGCTCCTACGAGCAGTACTTC. Translation: CASSPGTGSYEQYF. The chain is built from TRBV7-7 and TRBJ2-7, with 8 bases fitting TRBD1. The germline CDR1 and CDR2 sequences are SSHAT and FNYEAQ (reference sequence). The CDR3 is made up of 14 amino acids.

The chain couples TRBV19 to TRBJ1-1; no reliable D call. The CDR3 contains 15 residues. The V gene's germline CDR1 is LNHDA and CDR2 SQIVND (reference sequence). V dropped 4 bases and J dropped 0 bases, with 12 bases sitting between them. The CDR3 reads CASSRLTSLNTEAFF. Here the CDR3 DNA reads TGTGCCAGTAGTAGGTTGACTAGCTTGAACACTGAAGCTTTCTTT.

V gene TRBV27 combines with J gene TRBJ2-7; D uncertain. Germline loops: CDR1 MNHEY, CDR2 SMNVEV (reference sequence). This CDR3 comprises 13 residues. Between the trimmed V and J ends, which lost 10 bases and 2 bases, there was a span of 15 bases. DNA for the CDR3: TGTGCCACCTCAACAGAAGATACCTACGAGCAGTACTTC. Protein product: CATSTEDTYEQYF.

V usage is TRBV7-9 and J usage is TRBJ2-3, with 9 bases identical to TRBD2. V was pared by 7 bases and J by 4 bases, with 3 bases of the junction left unmatched. CDR1 SEHNR and CDR2 FQNEAQ come from the germline V gene (reference sequence). The CDR3 length is 13 residues. In DNA, the CDR3 is TGTGCCAGCACCCCTAGCGGGGCAGATACGCAGTATTTT. This sequence encodes CASTPSGADTQYF. Combining the CDR3 with reference TRBV7-9 and TRBJ2-3 gives the whole variable domain DTGVSQNPRHKITKRGQNVTFRCDPISEHNRLYWYRQTLGQGPEFLTYFQNEAQLEKSRLLSDRFSAERPKGSFSTLEIQRTEQGDSAMYLCASTPSGADTQYFGPGTRLTVL.

The chain is built from TRBV9 and TRBJ2-5; 10 bases line up with TRBD2. CDR1 is SGDLS, CDR2 YYNGEE, per germline. CDR3 length: 17 residues. V shed 3 bases and J 1 base; nucleotides not matched to a gene: 9. DNA of the CDR3: TGTGCCAGCAGCGCCACAGCCGGGACTAGCGTCCAAGAGACCCAGTACTTC. It codes for CASSATAGTSVQETQYF.

The V and J genes are TRBV18 and TRBJ2-7, with TRBD1 as a possible D gene (5 bases). The length of the CDR3 is 16 residues. V gave up 3 bases and J gave up 0 bases, with 15 bases separating them. Germline assignment: CDR1 KGHSH and CDR2 LQKENI. Written as DNA, the CDR3 is TGTGCCAGCTCACCTCAAACAGGTTTTAGCTCCTACGAGCAGTACTTC. Its protein is CASSPQTGFSSYEQYF.

This chain uses TRBV11-2 with TRBJ1-1; 9 bases align to TRBD1. V trimming: 5 bases; J trimming: 7 bases; junction bases outside the gene matches: 8. Germline-derived CDR1 and CDR2 are SGHAT and FQNNGV. The CDR3 is 14 amino acids. The CDR3 sequence is CASSITGTGIEAFF. CDR3 bases: TGTGCCAGCAGCATCACCGGGACAGGGATTGAAGCTTTCTTT.

The V call is TRBV7-2, the J call TRBJ1-2; TRBD1 might be the D (5 bases). V was pared by 7 bases and J by 4 bases, with 13 bases between. The CDR3 length is 13 residues. Germline V lookup: CDR1 SGHTA, CDR2 FQGNSA. CDR3 in amino acids: CASNVQGPYGYTF. In DNA, the CDR3 is TGTGCCAGCAACGTTCAGGGCCCCTATGGCTACACCTTC.

The gene calls are TRBV5-8 and TRBJ2-1, with D possibly matching TRBD1 (6 bases). Per the germline V gene, CDR1 is SGHTS and CDR2 is YDEGEE. This CDR3 is 13 amino acids long. Trimming left V 1 base short and J 7 bases short, with 9 bases between. The chain's CDR3 is CASSLTGFNEQFF. DNA of the CDR3: TGTGCCAGCAGCTTGACAGGGTTTAATGAGCAGTTCTTC.

This chain uses TRBV28 with TRBJ2-7; TRBD1 matches at 7 bases. Germline assignment: CDR1 MDHEN and CDR2 SYDVKM. The CDR3 loop spans 15 amino acids. Trimming cost V 5 bases and J 3 bases; bases outside gene matches: 10. CDR3 DNA: TGTGCCAGCAGTACAACAGGGGCCAACCTCTACGAGCAGTACTTC. This translates into CASSTTGANLYEQYF.

The chain employs TRBV7-9 and TRBJ2-5; 8 positions match TRBD2. The CDR3 is 13 amino acids. CDR1 is SEHNR and CDR2 is FQNEAQ in the germline V gene (reference sequence). The J segment lost 4 bases and the V segment lost 7 bases, leaving 5 bases of the junction unmatched. The CDR3 coding sequence is TGTGCCAGCAAACGGGGGGGGGCAGAGACCCAGTACTTC. This gives the protein CASKRGGAETQYF. Full variable domain (rest looked up from reference TRBV7-9 and TRBJ2-5): DTGVSQNPRHKITKRGQNVTFRCDPISEHNRLYWYRQTLGQGPEFLTYFQNEAQLEKSRLLSDRFSAERPKGSFSTLEIQRTEQGDSAMYLCASKRGGAETQYFGPGTRLLVL.

The count of this clone is one. The V call is TRBV5-4, the J call TRBJ2-4, with 7 nucleotides matching TRBD1. V was clipped by 3 bases and J by 4 bases; unmatched bases: 4. Germline CDR1 and CDR2: SGHNT and YYREEE (reference sequence). The CDR3 length is 14 residues. The CDR3 loop is CASSSGTAKNIQYF. The CDR3 DNA sequence: TGTGCCAGCAGCTCCGGGACAGCTAAAAACATTCAGTACTTC.

This chain joins TRBV5-4 and TRBJ2-2; 9 bases are a match to TRBD1. The CDR3 totals 16 residues. Germline assignment: CDR1 SGHNT and CDR2 YYREEE (reference sequence). V trimming: 4 bases; J trimming: 9 bases; junction bases outside the gene matches: 13. CDR3: CASSRTGGAGSRELFF. The CDR3 nucleotides are TGTGCCAGCAGCCGCACAGGGGGCGCGGGGTCCAGGGAGCTGTTTTTT.

The V gene is TRBV11-2, the J gene TRBJ2-7; D not certain. The CDR3 runs 15 residues. Trimming cost V 4 bases and J 1 base, with 14 bases left between them. The germline V gene encodes CDR1 SGHAT and CDR2 FQNNGV. CDR3 amino acids: CASSSIQTDSYEQYF. CDR3 nucleotide sequence: TGTGCCAGCAGCTCAATCCAAACAGATTCCTACGAGCAGTACTTC.

This clone occurred once. The chain combines TRBV10-3 with TRBJ2-2, with TRBD1 identical over 7 bases. CDR1 is ENHRY and CDR2 is SYGVKD in the germline V gene. The CDR3 has 19 residues. Trimming at V came to 4 bases and at J to 0 bases, leaving 14 bases not matched to a gene. CDR3 nucleotide sequence: TGTGCCATCAGTGGAATACGCCCGGGACAGACCGCGAACACCGGGGAGCTGTTTTTT. This codes for CAISGIRPGQTANTGELFF.